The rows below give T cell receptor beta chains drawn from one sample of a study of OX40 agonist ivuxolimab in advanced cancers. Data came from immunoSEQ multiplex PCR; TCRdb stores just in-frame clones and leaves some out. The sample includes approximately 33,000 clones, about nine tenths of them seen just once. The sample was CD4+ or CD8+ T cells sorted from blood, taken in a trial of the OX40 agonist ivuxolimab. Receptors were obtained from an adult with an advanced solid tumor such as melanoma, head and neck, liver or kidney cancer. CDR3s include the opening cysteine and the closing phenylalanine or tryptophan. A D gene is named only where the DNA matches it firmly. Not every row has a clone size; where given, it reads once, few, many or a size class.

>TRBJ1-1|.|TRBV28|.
CASMARLEAEAFF
TGTGCCAGCATGGCGCGGCTAGAGGCTGAAGCTTTCTTT
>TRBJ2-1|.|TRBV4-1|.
CASSQEFRSGPPYNEQFF
TGCGCCAGCAGCCAAGAATTCCGTAGCGGACCTCCGTACAATGAGCAGTTCTTC
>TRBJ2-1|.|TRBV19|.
CASKRTQTNNEQFF
TGTGCCAGTAAGCGGACCCAAACAAACAATGAGCAGTTCTTC
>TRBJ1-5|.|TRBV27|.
CASSLGRNANQPQHF
TGTGCCAGCAGCCTAGGAAGGAACGCCAATCAGCCCCAGCATTTT
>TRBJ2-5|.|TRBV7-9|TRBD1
CASSQGQGKETQYF
TGTGCCAGCAGCCAGGGACAGGGTAAAGAGACCCAGTACTTC
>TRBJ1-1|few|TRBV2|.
CASSLNVWGEAFF
TGTGCCAGCAGTCTTAACGTTTGGGGTGAAGCTTTCTTT
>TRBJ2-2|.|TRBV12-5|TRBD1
CASIRTGVFLSGELFF
TGTGCTAGTATCCGGACAGGGGTGTTTTTGAGCGGGGAGCTGTTTTTT
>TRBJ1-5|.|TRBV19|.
CASSSRSQPQHF
TGTGCCAGTTCGTCTAGGAGTCAGCCCCAGCATTTT
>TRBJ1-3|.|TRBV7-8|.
CASSFGHGIGNTIYF
TGTGCCAGCAGCTTCGGACACGGGATCGGAAACACCATATATTTT
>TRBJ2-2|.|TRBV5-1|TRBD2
CASSYFGGATNTGELFF
TGCGCCAGCAGCTATTTCGGGGGGGCCACGAACACCGGGGAGCTGTTTTTT
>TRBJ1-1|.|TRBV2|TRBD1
CASSDLGQGRMNTEAFF
TGTGCCAGCAGTGACCTGGGACAGGGGAGAATGAACACTGAAGCTTTCTTT
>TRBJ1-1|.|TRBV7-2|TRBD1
CASSWDRMNTEAFF
TGTGCCAGCAGCTGGGACAGAATGAACACTGAAGCTTTCTTT
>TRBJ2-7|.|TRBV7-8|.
CASSLPQTRGLRTYEQYF
TGTGCCAGCAGCTTACCCCAAACCCGGGGACTCAGAACCTACGAGCAGTACTTC
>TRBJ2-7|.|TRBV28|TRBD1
CASSDPRGGTGVLYEQYF
TGTGCCAGCAGCGATCCAAGGGGAGGGACAGGGGTCCTCTACGAGCAGTACTTC
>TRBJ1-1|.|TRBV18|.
CASVENTEAFF
TGTGCCAGCGTGGAGAACACTGAAGCTTTCTTT
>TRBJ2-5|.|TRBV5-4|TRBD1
CASSQNRGLGETQYF
TGTGCCAGCAGCCAGAACAGGGGATTAGGGGAGACCCAGTACTTC
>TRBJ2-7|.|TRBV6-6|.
CASSAGGASDYEQYF
TGTGCCAGCAGCGCTGGGGGTGCCTCCGACTACGAGCAGTACTTC
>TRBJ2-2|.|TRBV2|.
CASRGVADNTGELFF
TGTGCCAGCCGAGGGGTAGCGGATAACACCGGGGAGCTGTTTTTT
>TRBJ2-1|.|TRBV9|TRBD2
CASPGRGSYNEQFF
TGTGCCAGCCCAGGGCGGGGGTCCTACAATGAGCAGTTCTTC
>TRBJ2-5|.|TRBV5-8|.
CASSQDRLQETQYF
TGTGCCAGCAGCCAGGACCGACTTCAAGAGACCCAGTACTTC
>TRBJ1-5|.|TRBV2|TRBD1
CASKSGGNQPQHF
TGTGCCAGCAAATCAGGGGGTAATCAGCCCCAGCATTTT
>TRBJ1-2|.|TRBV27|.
CASSLLSTALNYGYTF
TGTGCCAGCAGTTTACTCAGCACAGCGTTAAACTATGGCTACACCTTC
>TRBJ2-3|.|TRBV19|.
CASSPIPRVDTQYF
TGTGCCAGTAGTCCCATACCCAGGGTGGATACGCAGTATTTT
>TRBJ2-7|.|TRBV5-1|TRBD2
CASSLAIVAGSYEQYF
TGCGCCAGCAGCTTGGCCATCGTAGCGGGGTCCTACGAGCAGTACTTC
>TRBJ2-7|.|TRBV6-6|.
CASRGGSYEQYF
TGTGCCAGCAGGGGGGGCTCCTACGAGCAGTACTTC
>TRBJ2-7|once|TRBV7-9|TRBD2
CASSLERASGKEQYF
TGTGCCAGCAGCTTAGAGAGGGCTAGCGGGAAAGAGCAGTACTTC
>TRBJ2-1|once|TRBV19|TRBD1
CASSPGQGSAEQFF
TGTGCCAGTAGCCCGGGACAGGGAAGTGCTGAGCAGTTCTTC
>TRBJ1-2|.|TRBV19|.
CASSTLQGFVGGYTF
TGTGCCAGTAGTACCCTACAGGGTTTCGTTGGCGGCTACACCTTC
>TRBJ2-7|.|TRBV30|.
CAWRGFGEQYF
TGTGCCTGGAGAGGGTTTGGGGAGCAGTACTTC
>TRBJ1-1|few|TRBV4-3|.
CASSQGGTVQAFF
TGCGCCAGCAGCCAGGGAGGGACCGTTCAAGCTTTCTTT
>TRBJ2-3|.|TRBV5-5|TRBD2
CASRTRDYPPQYF
TGTGCCAGCAGAACCAGGGACTACCCGCCGCAGTATTTT
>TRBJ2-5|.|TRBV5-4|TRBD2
CASRRTSGVQETQYF
TGTGCCAGCCGCCGGACTAGCGGGGTCCAAGAGACCCAGTACTTC
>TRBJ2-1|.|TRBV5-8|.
CASSPSGGTYNEQFF
TGTGCCAGCAGCCCATCGGGGGGCACCTACAATGAGCAGTTCTTC
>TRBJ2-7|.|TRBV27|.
CASILPPGQPYYEQYF
TGTGCCAGCATTCTACCCCCGGGACAACCTTACTACGAGCAGTACTTC
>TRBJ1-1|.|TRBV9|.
CASSRGNTEAFF
TGTGCCAGTAGCAGGGGGAACACTGAAGCTTTCTTT
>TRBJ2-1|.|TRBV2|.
CASSGVGEQQFF
TGTGCCAGCAGTGGAGTGGGCGAACAGCAGTTCTTC
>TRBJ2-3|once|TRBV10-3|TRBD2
CAISESSSGTSGASTDTQYF
TGTGCCATCAGTGAGTCGTCGTCCGGGACTAGCGGTGCTAGCACAGATACGCAGTATTTT
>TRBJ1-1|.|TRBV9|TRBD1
CASSVAGQGSNTEAFF
TGTGCCAGCAGCGTAGCGGGACAGGGATCGAACACTGAAGCTTTCTTT
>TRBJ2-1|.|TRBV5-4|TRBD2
CASSLKSGSGGNEQFF
TGTGCCAGCAGTCTGAAAAGCGGGAGCGGAGGCAATGAGCAGTTCTTC
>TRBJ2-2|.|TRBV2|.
CASKTGTSNTGELFF
TGTGCCAGCAAAACCGGGACTTCGAACACCGGGGAGCTGTTTTTT
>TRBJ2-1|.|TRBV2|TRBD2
CASDLAGGYNEQFF
TGTGCCAGCGATCTAGCGGGAGGGTACAATGAGCAGTTCTTC
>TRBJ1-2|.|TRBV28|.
CASSLSRQGHGYTF
TGTGCCAGCAGTTTATCTAGGCAGGGGCATGGCTACACCTTC
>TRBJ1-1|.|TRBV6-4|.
CASSPGGASTEAFF
TGTGCCAGCAGTCCTGGGGGGGCGAGTACTGAAGCTTTCTTT
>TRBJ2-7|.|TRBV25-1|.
CASSDGQGTYEQYF
TGTGCCAGCAGTGACGGGCAGGGGACCTACGAGCAGTACTTC
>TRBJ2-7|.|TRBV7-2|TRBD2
CASSLGLAGSYEQYF
TGTGCCAGCAGCTTAGGACTAGCGGGAAGCTACGAGCAGTACTTC
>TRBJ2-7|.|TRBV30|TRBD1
CAWSRQGGYEQYF
TGTGCCTGGAGTCGACAGGGGGGCTACGAGCAGTACTTC
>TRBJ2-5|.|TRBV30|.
CAWSEGTQYF
TGTGCCTGGAGTGAAGGGACCCAGTACTTC
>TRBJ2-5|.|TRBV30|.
CAWTRLVADETQYF
TGTGCCTGGACCCGGCTTGTAGCGGATGAGACCCAGTACTTC
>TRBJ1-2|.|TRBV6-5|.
CASTKPNSYGYTF
TGTGCCAGCACCAAACCCAACAGCTATGGCTACACCTTC
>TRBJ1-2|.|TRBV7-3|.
CASSSNGAGFTF
TGTGCCAGCAGCTCTAACGGGGCAGGGTTCACCTTC
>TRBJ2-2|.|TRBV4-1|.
CASSQGILARGARAGELFF
TGCGCCAGCAGCCAAGGAATCCTAGCGCGGGGCGCAAGGGCCGGGGAGCTGTTTTTT
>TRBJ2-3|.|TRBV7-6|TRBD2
CASSRGLAGTDTQYF
TGTGCCAGCAGCCGGGGACTAGCGGGCACAGATACGCAGTATTTT
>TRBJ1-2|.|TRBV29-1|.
CSAAPTDNYGYTF
TGCAGCGCCGCCCCCACAGATAACTATGGCTACACCTTC
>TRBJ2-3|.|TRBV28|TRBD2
CASSGGLAGGSSTDTQYF
TGTGCCAGCAGTGGGGGACTAGCGGGAGGGTCTAGCACAGATACGCAGTATTTT
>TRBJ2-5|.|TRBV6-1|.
CASSDGISETQYF
TGTGCCAGCAGTGACGGGATCTCGGAGACCCAGTACTTC
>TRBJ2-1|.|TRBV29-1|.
CSVILSSYNEQFF
TGCAGCGTAATTCTGAGCTCCTACAATGAGCAGTTCTTC
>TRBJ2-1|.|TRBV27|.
CASTRGTASYNEQFF
TGTGCCAGCACTCGCGGGACAGCCTCCTACAATGAGCAGTTCTTC
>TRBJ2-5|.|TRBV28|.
CASKSEETQYF
TGTGCCAGCAAATCCGAAGAGACCCAGTACTTC
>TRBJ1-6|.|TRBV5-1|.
CASSLDQGRMTNSPLHF
TGCGCCAGCAGCTTGGATCAGGGGAGGATGACCAATTCACCCCTCCACTTT
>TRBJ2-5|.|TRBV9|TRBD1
CASSLGTGGQETQYF
TGTGCCAGCAGCCTCGGGACAGGGGGTCAAGAGACCCAGTACTTC